This T cell receptor beta chain was sequenced in a study of Graves' ophthalmopathy and Graves' hyperthyroidism. With respect to this clonotype: Its antigen is unidentified. One junction end disagrees with the germline gene, perhaps due to a read error.

PBMCs were isolated by Ficoll-Paque density gradient centrifugation, using about 9.5 ml of fresh peripheral blood as the starting material. TCR beta CDR3 amplification used RNA transcripts. In the first round, RT-PCR was carried out with HTBI primers, and a multiplex PCR formed the second round. TCRdb re-called the multiplex PCR reads through MiXCR, storing one row per CDR3 protein. The profile shows about 220,000 distinct CDR3 sequences, 20% to 25% of them singletons. This CDR3 is 13 amino acids long. Per the germline V gene, CDR1 is GTSNPN and CDR2 is SVGIG (reference sequence). Points from the study as a whole: Ophthalmopathy progression predictions by the model showed 72.22% specificity and roughly 70% sensitivity.

The sequence was obtained from a woman aged 45 to 65 with Graves' ophthalmopathy. The sequenced sample was peripheral blood. The chain links TRBV30 to TRBJ1-1, with D possibly being TRBD1 (6 bases). The CDR3 DNA reads TGTGCCTGGAGGGCTGACAGGAACTCTGAAGCTTTCTTT. Translation: CAWRADRNSEAFF. The full variable domain, with the rest looked up from reference TRBV30 and TRBJ1-1, is SQTIHQWPATLVQPVGSPLSLECTVEGTSNPNLYWYRQAAGRGLQLLFYSVGIGQISSEVPQNLSASRPQDRQFILSSKKLLLSDSGFYLCAWRADRNSEAFFGQGTRLTVV.